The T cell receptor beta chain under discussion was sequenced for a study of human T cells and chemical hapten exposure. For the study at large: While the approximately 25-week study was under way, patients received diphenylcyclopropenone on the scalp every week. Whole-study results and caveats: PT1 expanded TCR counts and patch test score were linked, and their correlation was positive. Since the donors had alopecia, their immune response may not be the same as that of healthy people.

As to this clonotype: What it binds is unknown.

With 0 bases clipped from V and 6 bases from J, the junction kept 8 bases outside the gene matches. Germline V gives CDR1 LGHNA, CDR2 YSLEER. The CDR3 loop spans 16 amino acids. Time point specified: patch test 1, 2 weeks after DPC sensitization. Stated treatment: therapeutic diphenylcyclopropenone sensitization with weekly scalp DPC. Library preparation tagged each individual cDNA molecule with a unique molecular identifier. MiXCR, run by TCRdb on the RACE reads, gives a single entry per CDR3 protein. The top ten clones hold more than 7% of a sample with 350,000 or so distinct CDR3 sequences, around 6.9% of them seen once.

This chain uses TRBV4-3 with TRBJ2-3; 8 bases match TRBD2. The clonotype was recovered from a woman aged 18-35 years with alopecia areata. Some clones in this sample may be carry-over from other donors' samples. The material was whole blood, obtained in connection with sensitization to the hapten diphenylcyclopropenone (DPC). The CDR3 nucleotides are TGCGCCAGCAGCCAAGAACTAAGCGGGGGATCTGATACGCAGTATTTT. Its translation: CASSQELSGGSDTQYF.